This is a list of T cell receptor beta chains from one sample in a study of regulatory T cells in long-lasting Graves disease. TCRdb called the multiplex PCR reads again in MiXCR, with one record for every CDR3 protein. The sample records approximately 440,000 distinct CDR3 sequences, about 16% being singletons. Another study also made use of these data, one on T cells in Graves' hyperthyroidism and ophthalmopathy.

The sample consisted of peripheral blood mononuclear cells (PBMCs), taken at new diagnosis, from a patient treated with antithyroid drugs. These TCRs come from a man aged 35 to 55 with Graves disease. Both conserved end residues are part of each CDR3. D genes are given only for firm matches. Clone size is shown for a subset of rows, as once, few, many or a class of expanded clone.

>TRBD2|TRBJ2-5|TRBV7-2|many
TGTGCCTCGAGACTAGCGGGAGAAGAGACCCAGTACTTC
CASRLAGEETQYF
>TRBD2|TRBJ2-7|TRBV6-9|many
TGTGCCAGCAGTTCTCCCGCGCTAGCGGCCTACGAGCAGTACTTC
CASSSPALAAYEQYF
>-|TRBJ1-2|TRBV12-5|-
TGTGCTAGTGGTTCTGGGGTGGGGCCTCGTGGCTACACCTTC
CASGSGVGPRGYTF
>-|TRBJ2-5|TRBV7-2|many
TGTGCCAGCAGCTTAGCGGCCTGGACATCCCAAGAGACCCAGTACTTC
CASSLAAWTSQETQYF
>-|TRBJ2-2|TRBV12-3/TRBV12-4|many
TGTGCCAGCAGGCCTCAGGGGGCCCGGGGGCTAGCGGGACCGAACACCGGGGAGCTGTTTTTT
CASRPQGARGLAGPNTGELFF
>-|TRBJ1-5|TRBV20-1|-
TGCAGTGCAAGGGGGGCACAGCCCCAGCATTTT
CSARGAQPQHF
>-|TRBJ2-7|TRBV7-8|many
TGTGCCAGCAGCCCACTCGGGGGACGCTACGAGCAGTACTTC
CASSPLGGRYEQYF
>TRBD1|TRBJ2-2|TRBV5-1|-
TGCGCCAGCAGGCCCGGGACAGGAGACATGAACACCGGGGAGCTGTTTTTT
CASRPGTGDMNTGELFF
>-|TRBJ1-4|TRBV27|few
TGTGCCAGCAGTTCCTGGCAGAATGAAAAACTGTTTTTT
CASSSWQNEKLFF
>-|TRBJ2-2|TRBV7-7|few
TGTGCTAGCAGTCAAATACGGGACGGGGAGCTGTTTTTT
CASSQIRDGELFF
>-|TRBJ1-1|TRBV5-1|many
TGCGCCAGCAGCTTGCACCAGGATGGCACTGAAGCTTTCTTT
CASSLHQDGTEAFF
>TRBD1|TRBJ2-7|TRBV3-1|many
TGTGCCAGCAGCCAAGCAGGGGACAGGGGATACGAGCAGTACTTC
CASSQAGDRGYEQYF
>TRBD1|TRBJ2-5|TRBV6-1|many
TGTGCCAGCAGTGAAGAGAGGGCAGGGGGCTGGCAAGAGACCCAGTACTTC
CASSEERAGGWQETQYF
>TRBD2|TRBJ2-3|TRBV6-1|once
TGTGCCAGCAGTGAACAACCCTCACTAGCGGGAGTACTAGATACGCAGTATTTT
CASSEQPSLAGVLDTQYF
>TRBD2|TRBJ2-5|TRBV6-2/TRBV6-3|few
TGTGCCAGCAGTTTCCTCGAGATAGCGGGAGGAGAGACCCAGTACTTC
CASSFLEIAGGETQYF
>TRBD1|TRBJ2-5|TRBV7-8|many
TGTGCCAGCAGCTCCCCCGGGACAGGGGGGGTAGAGACCCAGTACTTC
CASSSPGTGGVETQYF
>-|TRBJ1-5|TRBV12-3/TRBV12-4|-
TGTGCCAGCAGTCCAACAGTGTATAGCAATCAGCCCCAGCATTTT
CASSPTVYSNQPQHF
>TRBD2|TRBJ2-1|TRBV5-5|many
TGTGCCAGCAGCCTAATCTGGGCTAGCGGGACCCACAATGAGCAGTTCTTC
CASSLIWASGTHNEQFF
>TRBD1|TRBJ1-5|TRBV6-5|few
TGTGCCAGCAGTTCGGACAGGGTCAATCAGCCCCAGCATTTT
CASSSDRVNQPQHF
>TRBD2|TRBJ2-2|TRBV6-1|-
TGTGCCAGCAGTGAATCTGTAACTAGCGGGAGGGCCGGGGAGCTGTTTTTT
CASSESVTSGRAGELFF
>TRBD1|TRBJ1-1|TRBV20-1|many
TGCAGTGCTAGAGAAAGGGGGCATGAGACGGCTAACACTGAAGCTTTCTTT
CSARERGHETANTEAFF
>TRBD1|TRBJ2-7|TRBV7-9|few
TGTGCCAGCAGTCCGACCGGGACAGGGGGCTTGAGCGAGCAGTACTTC
CASSPTGTGGLSEQYF
>TRBD1|TRBJ2-1|TRBV20-1|-
TGCAGTGCCAAGAGGGGGCAGGATCCCTACAATGAGCAGTTCTTC
CSAKRGQDPYNEQFF
>TRBD2|TRBJ2-1|TRBV6-2/TRBV6-3|many
TGTGCCAGCAGTTTGGTGGGAGGGCGACACAATGAGCAGTTCTTC
CASSLVGGRHNEQFF